The following is a T cell receptor (beta chain) sequence with its context. The sample belongs to a study of blood T cell repertoires in COVID-19. As for the study in general: Samples representing acute and convalescent COVID-19 were sourced from the United States, Italy and Spain. T cells, B-cell-depleted T cells, or PBMCs provided the cDNA or gDNA that served as material.

Assay: immunoSEQ multiplex PCR; the TCRdb copy retains only in-frame clones and omits some. Found here are tens of thousands of clones, about nine tenths of them singletons; the top ten hold approximately 9.7%. Germline V gene data show CDR1 as SGHNT and CDR2 as YYREEE (reference sequence). This CDR3 comprises 15 residues. Trimming shortened V by 6 bases and J by 0 bases, and 12 bases separated the two germline ends. This sequence was found in a human donor in a cohort sampled during active COVID-19. Sample: peripheral blood. The rearrangement joins TRBV5-4 to TRBJ2-2, with D tentatively TRBD1 (6 bases). The CDR3 protein is CASNLGTTNTGELFF. The CDR3 nucleotides are TGTGCCAGCAACCTAGGGACAACGAACACCGGGGAGCTGTTTTTT.